The next 21 T cell receptor beta chains were all read from a single sample in a study of T cell clonality in common variable immunodeficiency. The method was immunoSEQ multiplex PCR; TCRdb's version includes in-frame clones alone and lacks a portion of them. The sample was found to contain about 34,000 clones, and every one recurs. Sequenced: peripheral blood mononuclear cells. These receptors all stem from a person between 18 and 70 years old in good health.

This clone was picked up many times. The read comes to an end 3 residues before the CDR3 does, leaving the germline J gene to fill in the end. This chain uses TRBV6-2 or TRBV6-3 with TRBJ2-2, with no clear D. The CDR3 has 12 residues. Trimming shortened V by 8 bases and J by 1 base, and 5 bases separated the two germline ends. Germline V gene data show CDR1 as MNHEY and CDR2 as SVGEGT. The CDR3 bases that were read are TGTGCCAGCGAAGGGAACACCGGGGAG. This codes for CASEGNTGE. The whole CDR3 reads CASEGNTGELFF.

Many counts were recorded for this clone. The CDR3 end lies 3 residues beyond the end of the read and is filled in from the germline J gene. V gene TRBV7-3 combines with J gene TRBJ2-6, with 9 bases identical to TRBD1. The CDR3 consists of 20 residues. The germline V gene encodes CDR1 SGHTA and CDR2 FQGTGA. V gave up 1 base and J gave up 1 base; unmatched junction bases: 11. This chain's CDR3 is CASSLRGGGTGMSGANVLTF. The part of the CDR3 DNA that was read is TGTGCCAGCAGCTTAAGGGGGGGTGGGACAGGGATGTCTGGGGCCAACGTC. The full variable domain, rest sourced from reference TRBV7-3 and TRBJ2-6, is GAGVSQTPSNKVTEKGKYVELRCDPISGHTALYWYRQSLGQGPEFLIYFQGTGAADDSGLPNDRFFAVRPEGSVSTLKIQRTERGDSAVYLCASSLRGGGTGMSGANVLTFGAGSRLTVL.

In its sample, this clone ranks as medium-sized (0.01 to 0.1%). Other nucleotide sequences from this sample produce the same CDR3. The CDR3 DNA, read in part, is TGTGCCAGCAGTGAACTAGCGGGAGGGCCAGATACG. Amino acids: CASSELAGGPDT. The whole CDR3 sequence is CASSELAGGPDTQYF. V and J are TRBV6-1 and TRBJ2-3; 12 bases are shared with TRBD2. The read ends 3 residues shy of where the CDR3 ends; the end is completed using the germline J gene. From germline, CDR1 is MNHNS and CDR2 SASEGT. The V and J ends lost 2 bases and 4 bases, in that order; junction bases with no gene match: 1. CDR3 length equals 15 residues.

This clone showed up many times. The read gets to within 3 residues of the CDR3 end, and the germline J gene fills in the rest. The chain has TRBV19 and TRBJ1-1; D gene unclear. Trimming cost V 2 bases and J 5 bases, with 9 bases left between them. CDR1 LNHDA and CDR2 SQIVND come from the germline V gene (reference sequence). CDR3 length: 13 residues. The DNA read from the CDR3 is TGTGCCAGTAGTATAACAACCCAGACTGAA. It is translated as CASSITTQTE. The full CDR3 protein is CASSITTQTEAFF. The variable domain in full, completed from reference TRBV19 and TRBJ1-1, reads DGGITQSPKYLFRKEGQNVTLSCEQNLNHDAMYWYRQDPGQGLRLIYYSQIVNDFQKGDIAEGYSVSREKKESFPLTVTSAQKNPTAFYLCASSITTQTEAFFGQGTRLTVV.

This clone was counted at least ten times. The CDR3 end is not reached by the read, which stops 3 residues before it; the germline J gene fills it in. The chain has TRBV5-1 and TRBJ2-2, with a weak D call TRBD1 (6 bases). This CDR3 spans 16 amino acids. V lost 3 bases, J lost 1 base, and 13 bases lay in between. From germline, CDR1 is SGHRS and CDR2 YFSETQ. CDR3 DNA (partial): TGCGCCAGCAGCTGGGGAACAGGGATGAACACCGGGGAG. Residues: CASSWGTGMNTGE. The full CDR3 protein is CASSWGTGMNTGELFF.

This clone was seen ten or more times. The read ends 3 residues early relative to the CDR3; the germline J gene fills the gap. This chain joins TRBV18 and TRBJ2-5, with D uncertain. Germline V gene lookup returns CDR1 KGHSH and CDR2 LQKENI. The length of the CDR3 is 18 residues. With 3 bases removed from V and 2 bases from J, the gap between germline ends came to 22 bases. This CDR3 reads CASSPSLLGPAWQETQYF. The CDR3 bases that were read are TGTGCCAGCTCACCGAGTCTACTGGGCCCGGCGTGGCAAGAGACC.

In its sample, this clone was seen many times. The observed sequence ends 3 residues before the CDR3 terminus, with the missing tail filled in from the germline J gene. The rearrangement joins TRBV6-2 or TRBV6-3 to TRBJ2-1; 9 bases agree with TRBD2. CDR1 is MNHEY, CDR2 SVGEGT, per germline. V gave up 6 bases and J gave up 7 bases; unmatched junction bases: 13. The CDR3 consists of 16 residues. The part of the CDR3 DNA that was read is TGTGCCAGCAGAGCACTGGCGGGGGGGCACGGAAATGAG. Residues: CASRALAGGHGNE. The full CDR3 sequence reads CASRALAGGHGNEQFF.

This clone showed up many times. The sequence runs out 3 residues before the end of the CDR3; the remainder is reconstructed from the germline J gene. This rearrangement joins TRBV5-1 to TRBJ1-3; D unclear. The germline CDR1 and CDR2 sequences are SGHRS and YFSETQ. This CDR3 region has 15 residues. Trimming took off 6 bases at V and 0 bases at J, with 13 bases between the two ends. CDR3 sequence reads: CASTMTSNSGNTIYF. CDR3 bases read: TGCGCCAGCACGATGACAAGCAACTCTGGAAACACC.

This clone was found many times. Read sequence stops 3 residues before the CDR3 end, and the germline J gene provides the missing end. This chain connects TRBV18 to TRBJ2-3; 10 bases match TRBD2. J gave up 6 bases and V 4 bases, and 4 bases lay outside the gene matches. This CDR3 is built from 14 residues. CDR1 is KGHSH, CDR2 LQKENI, per germline. The CDR3 loop is CASSRGTSADTQYF. The CDR3 DNA, read in part, is TGTGCCAGCTCACGCGGGACTAGCGCGGATACG.

In this sample, this clone turned up many times. The CDR3 goes on 3 residues after the read ends, and that part is filled in from the germline J gene. This chain links TRBV10-3 with TRBJ2-3, with 11 bases matching TRBD2. After removal of 6 bases from V and 4 bases from J, the junction contained 9 bases not matched to a gene. This CDR3 has 16 residues. The germline V gene has CDR1 ENHRY and CDR2 SYGVKD. This chain's CDR3 is CAIRAIAGGSADTQYF. Incomplete CDR3 DNA: TGTGCCATCAGGGCCATAGCGGGGGGGAGTGCAGATACG.

This clone was seen repeatedly, ten times or more. The read gets to within 3 residues of the CDR3 end, and the germline J gene fills in the rest. This chain joins TRBV30 and TRBJ1-5; D is undetermined. The CDR3 is 15 amino acids. Germline V gene lookup returns CDR1 GTSNPN and CDR2 SVGIG (reference sequence). Between the trimmed V and J ends, which lost 0 bases and 0 bases, there was a span of 9 bases. The CDR3 sequence is CAWSVRGFSNQPQHF. Incomplete CDR3 DNA: TGTGCCTGGAGTGTACGAGGGTTTAGCAATCAGCCC.

This clone has a count of ten or more. The missing CDR3 end, 3 residues past where the read stops, is filled in from the germline J gene. The chain recombines TRBV7-9 with TRBJ2-5, with TRBD1 matching 8 bases. Losses at the gene ends were 5 bases for V and 5 bases for J; bases not matched to a gene: 4. From germline, CDR1 is SEHNR and CDR2 FQNEAQ (reference sequence). The CDR3 has 13 amino acids. The part of the CDR3 DNA that was read is TGTGCCAGCAGCGGACAGGGTTGGGAGACC. Amino acid sequence: CASSGQGWET. The full CDR3 sequence reads CASSGQGWETQYF. The whole variable domain, remainder taken from reference TRBV7-9 and TRBJ2-5, is DTGVSQNPRHKITKRGQNVTFRCDPISEHNRLYWYRQTLGQGPEFLTYFQNEAQLEKSRLLSDRFSAERPKGSFSTLEIQRTEQGDSAMYLCASSGQGWETQYFGPGTRLLVL.

This clone came up many times. The CDR3 extends 3 residues past the end of the read, so its final part is completed from the germline J gene. V and J are TRBV20-1 and TRBJ1-1; D ambiguous. CDR1 DFQATT and CDR2 SNEGSKA come from the germline V gene (reference sequence). The CDR3 is 12 amino acids. The ends were cut back, 3 bases at V and 5 bases at J, with 10 bases in the middle. CDR3 sequence reads: CSASGSGTEAFF. The sequenced CDR3 bases are TGCAGTGCTAGTGGCTCGGGGACTGAA.

This clone was seen a few times. The read stops 3 residues short of the end of the CDR3; the missing end is completed from the germline J gene. The chain couples TRBV30 to TRBJ2-4; TRBD1 matches 7 bases. The CDR3 extends over 13 amino acids. Germline assignment: CDR1 GTSNPN and CDR2 SVGIG (reference sequence). The CDR3 here is CAWDERQGTGQYF. CDR3 DNA (partial): TGTGCCTGGGACGAAAGACAGGGAACCGGT.

This clone was counted ten times or more. The sequence runs out 3 residues before the end of the CDR3; the remainder is reconstructed from the germline J gene. The V gene is TRBV20-1, the J gene TRBJ2-5, with D hard to call. The CDR3 sequence is 14 residues long. With 2 bases removed from V and 5 bases from J, the gap between germline ends came to 15 bases. Germline V gene data show CDR1 as DFQATT and CDR2 as SNEGSKA (reference sequence). CDR3 DNA, as far as it was read: TGCAGTGCTAGAAAGGCAGGCGAGTCGGAGACC. Residues: CSARKAGESET. The CDR3 in its entirety is CSARKAGESETQYF.

This clone was seen repeatedly, ten times or more. The read ends 3 residues before the CDR3 terminus; that terminus is restored from the germline J gene. The V and J genes are TRBV7-2 and TRBJ1-1, with 7 bases lining up with TRBD1. Germline CDR1 reads SGHTA; CDR2 reads FQGNSA. J was trimmed by 3 bases and V by 3 bases; bases with no gene match: 7. There are 15 residues in the CDR3. The CDR3 sequence is CASSLGRGEDTEAFF. Partial CDR3 DNA: TGTGCCAGCAGCTTGGGCAGGGGGGAGGACACTGAA.

This clone was found many times. The read ends 3 residues early relative to the CDR3; the germline J gene fills the gap. The chain carries TRBV20-1 and TRBJ1-6, with 9 bases fitting TRBD1. This CDR3 has 14 amino acids. Losses at the gene ends were 3 bases for V and 8 bases for J; bases not matched to a gene: 5. CDR1 DFQATT and CDR2 SNEGSKA come from the germline V gene (reference sequence). The CDR3 is CSASRDRVDSPLHF. The sequenced part of the CDR3 DNA is TGCAGTGCTAGTCGGGACAGGGTTGATTCACCC.

In its sample, this clone was seen many times. The CDR3 goes on 3 residues after the read ends, and that part is filled in from the germline J gene. The V call is TRBV4-1, the J call TRBJ2-3, with TRBD1 matching over 8 bases. Germline assignment: CDR1 MGHRA and CDR2 YSYEKL. The CDR3 is 16 amino acids. The J segment lost 2 bases and the V segment lost 1 base, leaving 5 bases of the junction unmatched. The CDR3 sequence is CASSQAPDRDTDTQYF. The DNA read from the CDR3 is TGCGCCAGCAGCCAAGCTCCGGACAGGGACACAGATACG.

In its sample, this clone was seen many times. With the read ending 3 residues before the CDR3 end, the germline J gene is used to fill in that end. This chain joins TRBV7-6 and TRBJ2-7, with TRBD2 matching 8 bases. In germline, CDR1 is SGHVS, CDR2 FNYEAQ. The V segment lost 5 bases and the J segment 1 base; nucleotides outside the gene matches: 4. There are 14 residues in the CDR3. The CDR3 DNA, read in part, is TGTGCCAGCAGCCGCAGCGGGAGTTCCTACGAG. Translating gives CASSRSGSSYE. The whole CDR3 region reads CASSRSGSSYEQYF.

This clone was counted at least ten times. The DNA ends 3 residues before the CDR3 does, and the rest of the CDR3 is filled in from the germline J gene. This chain links TRBV6-2 or TRBV6-3 with TRBJ1-5, with D unclear. Germline loops: CDR1 MNHEY, CDR2 SVGEGT. This CDR3 contains 16 residues. Deletions cut 0 bases from V and 0 bases from J, with 9 bases between. The CDR3 bases that were read are TGTGCCAGCAGTTACTCTGGCGGTTATAGCAATCAGCCC. Protein sequence: CASSYSGGYSNQP. The whole CDR3 protein is CASSYSGGYSNQPQHF.

This clone was detected many times. One junction end does not reproduce the germline sequence, and a read error may be involved. The CDR3 extends 3 residues past the end of the read, so its final part is completed from the germline J gene. V is TRBV5-1 and J is TRBJ2-7, with D perhaps TRBD2 (5 bases). The CDR3 runs to 14 residues. Germline CDR1 and CDR2: SGHRS and YFSETQ. The CDR3 region is CASSLEGASSEQYF. The covered CDR3 bases are TGCGCCAGCAGCTTAGAGGGTGCATCCTCCGAG.